This is a list of T cell receptor beta chains from one sample in a study of blood T cells in healthy people across ages. TCRdb re-derived calls from the 5' RACE reads in MiXCR, one entry per CDR3 protein. The sample gives fewer than 1 million distinct CDR3 sequences, around two fifths of which show up once; around 18% is in the top ten. Sequencing used blood. The receptors come from a man in his sixties in good health. Each CDR3 is given with its conserved first and last residue. D genes are given only for firm matches. Only part of the rows carry a size: once, few, many, or a class if the clone is expanded.

CSVAQTNYGYTF TGCAGCGTTGCACAGACTAACTATGGCTACACCTTC TRBJ1-2 12 TRBV29-1 NA NA
CASQATSTEAFF TGTGCCAGCCAGGCGACTTCCACTGAAGCTTTCTTT TRBJ1-1 12 TRBV28 NA NA
CAISDGTTNTEAFF TGTGCCATCAGTGATGGGACAACGAACACTGAAGCTTTCTTT TRBJ1-1 14 TRBV10-3 NA NA
CASIGDRHNEQFF TGTGCCAGCATCGGGGACAGACACAATGAGCAGTTCTTC TRBJ2-1 13 TRBV7-9 NA TRBD1
CASSQGFAEAFF TGTGCCAGCAGCCAGGGGTTCGCTGAAGCTTTCTTT TRBJ1-1 12 TRBV3-1 few NA
CAISDGTGEGNQPQHF TGTGCCATCAGTGATGGGACAGGGGAAGGCAATCAGCCCCAGCATTTT TRBJ1-5 16 TRBV10-3 NA TRBD1
CASSNPDSHNEQFF TGTGCCAGCAGCAATCCGGACTCACACAATGAGCAGTTCTTC TRBJ2-1 14 TRBV7-2 many NA
CASSQVQGPGETQYF TGTGCCAGCAGCCAAGTTCAGGGACCGGGAGAGACCCAGTACTTC TRBJ2-5 15 TRBV14 NA NA
CASSQVGRGSTDTQYF TGTGCCAGCAGCCAAGTGGGACGGGGGAGCACAGATACGCAGTATTTT TRBJ2-3 16 TRBV3-1 once NA
CASSPTGAEEKLFF TGTGCCAGCAGCCCCACAGGGGCAGAAGAAAAACTGTTTTTT TRBJ1-4 14 TRBV6-5 NA TRBD1
CSARGSSGNTIYF TGCAGTGCTAGGGGTTCATCTGGAAACACCATATATTTT TRBJ1-3 13 TRBV20-1 NA NA
CSASNSGRSGNEQFF TGCAGTGCTAGTAACTCGGGGCGGTCGGGCAATGAGCAGTTCTTC TRBJ2-1 15 TRBV20-1 NA NA
CASARTFSNQPQHF TGTGCCAGCGCCCGGACGTTTAGCAATCAGCCCCAGCATTTT TRBJ1-5 14 TRBV6-1 NA NA
CASSYRPAWRGAVYEQYF TGTGCCAGCAGTTACCGCCCGGCGTGGCGGGGGGCCGTCTACGAGCAGTACTTC TRBJ2-7 18 TRBV6-2/TRBV6-3 NA TRBD2
CAIGGPSTDTQYF TGTGCCATCGGCGGACCCAGCACAGATACGCAGTATTTT TRBJ2-3 13 TRBV10-3 NA NA
CASNGGNNIQYF TGTGCCAGCAACGGGGGCAACAACATTCAGTACTTC TRBJ2-4 12 TRBV5-6 few NA
CASSESWGPYEQYF TGCGCCAGCAGTGAGTCCTGGGGCCCCTACGAGCAGTACTTC TRBJ2-7 14 TRBV10-2 NA NA
CANPTGQDRDNSPLHF TGTGCCAACCCCACGGGGCAGGACAGGGATAATTCACCCCTCCACTTT TRBJ1-6 16 TRBV7-3 NA TRBD1
CASSYTHQPQHF TGTGCCAGCAGTTACACTCATCAGCCCCAGCATTTT TRBJ1-5 12 TRBV6-5 NA NA
CASSAKTEAIQYF TGTGCCAGCAGCGCAAAGACAGAGGCCATTCAGTACTTC TRBJ2-4 13 TRBV9 few NA